The 5 T cell receptor beta chains below all came from one sample that was sequenced in a study of blood T cell repertoires in COVID-19 (dated by TCRdb to between 2020 and 2021). The library relied on the immunoSEQ multiplex PCR assay. TCRdb stores this immuneACCESS table with in-frame sequences only. Part of the clones is absent; in the studies checked, under half of the shortfall reflects unresolved V genes, and no reason is known for the rest. The sample table records 150,000 or so clones; about 85% of these occur just once. Roughly 3.9% of the sample is taken by the ten largest. Sequencing input: PBMCs or T cells enriched from blood (not recorded which). These receptors originate from a woman aged 40 to 50 who had been exposed to COVID-19.

Only a few counts were recorded for this clone. The rearrangement links TRBV19 to TRBJ2-5; no clear D. Trimming pared 5 bases from V and 4 bases from J, leaving 11 bases between. CDR1 and CDR2 (germline): LNHDA, SQIVND (reference sequence). There are 13 residues in the CDR3. CDR3 sequence reads: CASSLSLSETQYF. The DNA for the CDR3 is TGTGCCAGTAGTCTTAGTCTCTCAGAGACCCAGTACTTC.

The rearrangement uses TRBV3-1 (or the pseudogene TRBV3-2) and TRBJ2-3; a possible D gene is TRBD2 (6 bases). The CDR3 length is 15 residues. Germline-derived CDR1 and CDR2 are LGHDT and YNNKEL (reference sequence). V was cut by 3 bases and J by 2 bases, with 12 bases left in between. The CDR3 is CASSQVLALTDTQYF. The CDR3 DNA follows: TGTGCCAGCAGCCAGGTACTAGCTCTCACAGATACGCAGTATTTT.

This rearrangement joins TRBV9 to TRBJ2-3; TRBD2 might be the D (6 bases). This CDR3 region has 11 residues. The germline gives CDR1 SGDLS, CDR2 YYNGEE. V lost 4 bases to trimming and J lost 9 bases, with 9 bases between them. The CDR3 bases are TGTGCCAGCAGCACTCGGGGGACGCAGTATTTT. Translation: CASSTRGTQYF.

This clone was detected once. V is TRBV7-9 and J is TRBJ1-1; the match to TRBD1 covers 9 bases. Germline lookup yields CDR1 SEHNR and CDR2 FQNEAQ (reference sequence). The V and J ends lost 5 bases and 5 bases, in that order; junction bases with no gene match: 15. The CDR3 consists of 17 residues. CDR3 protein: CASSPSWGQGGKTEAFF. The CDR3 nucleotides read TGTGCCAGCAGCCCCTCGTGGGGACAGGGAGGTAAAACTGAAGCTTTCTTT. Using reference TRBV7-9 and TRBJ1-1 for the parts outside the CDR3, the full variable domain is DTGVSQNPRHKITKRGQNVTFRCDPISEHNRLYWYRQTLGQGPEFLTYFQNEAQLEKSRLLSDRFSAERPKGSFSTLEIQRTEQGDSAMYLCASSPSWGQGGKTEAFFGQGTRLTVV.

J is TRBJ2-1 and V is TRBV7-9, with 8 bases fitting TRBD2. The CDR3 is made up of 14 amino acids. Germline CDR1 and CDR2: SEHNR and FQNEAQ (reference sequence). V was pared by 4 bases and J by 6 bases, with 5 bases of the junction left unmatched. CDR3: CASSWDGRANEQFF. The CDR3 nucleotides read TGTGCCAGCAGCTGGGACGGGAGGGCCAATGAGCAGTTCTTC.